These T cell receptor beta chains were read from a single sample in a study of T cell responses to AZD1222 COVID-19 vaccine. Profiling relied on immunoSEQ multiplex PCR, and the TCRdb table lists in-frame clones only, not all of them. The sample includes about 160,000 clones, approximately 90% of them seen just once. The sample here was peripheral blood, taken 28 days after the second AZD1222 dose. Source of these receptors: an adult who received the AZD1222 COVID-19 vaccine. Both conserved end residues are part of each CDR3. A D gene is named only where the DNA matches it firmly. Clone sizes are given selectively: once, few, many, or a class where the clone is expanded.

>TRBJ2-3|TRBV30|NA|NA
TGTGCCTGGAGTGTAGGGGCAGATACGCAGTATTTT
CAWSVGADTQYF
>TRBJ1-5|TRBV5-6|NA|TRBD1
TGTGCCAGCAGCTTGGGACAGGGTTTACGCCAGCCCCAGCATTTT
CASSLGQGLRQPQHF
>TRBJ2-2|TRBV6-5|NA|TRBD1
TGTGCCAGCAGTACCACCGGGACAGGGTCCCGGGAGCTGTTTTTT
CASSTTGTGSRELFF
>TRBJ2-4|TRBV4-2|once|NA
TGTGCCAGCAGCCAAGAGGTGGGGGCAAGTAACATTCAGTACTTC
CASSQEVGASNIQYF
>TRBJ1-2|TRBV12-3/TRBV12-4|NA|NA
TGTGCCAGCAGTTTGTCTGATTCTGGCTACACCTTC
CASSLSDSGYTF
>TRBJ1-1|TRBV3-1/TRBV3-2|NA|NA
TGTGCCAGCAGCCATAGGGGGTTCAAGAACACTGAAGCTTTCTTT
CASSHRGFKNTEAFF
>TRBJ2-7|TRBV18|NA|NA
TGTGCCAGCTCCCCCAACCCCCAAAGCGAGCAGTACTTC
CASSPNPQSEQYF
>TRBJ2-1|TRBV6-5|once|NA
TGTGCCAGCAGGGGGATAGACTCCTACAATGAGCAGTTCTTC
CASRGIDSYNEQFF
>TRBJ1-1|TRBV19|NA|NA
TGTGCCAGTACCTGGACCGAGATGAACACTGAAGCTTTCTTT
CASTWTEMNTEAFF
>TRBJ2-1|TRBV7-9|NA|NA
TGTGCCAGCAGCGTCAATGAGCAGTTCTTC
CASSVNEQFF
>TRBJ2-7|TRBV6-5|once|TRBD1
TGTGCCAGCAGAGAGGGACAGGGCTACGAGCAGTACTTC
CASREGQGYEQYF
>TRBJ1-2|TRBV7-9|NA|NA
TGTGCCAGCAGCTCCCCAACCTCAGCTAACTATGGCTACACCTTC
CASSSPTSANYGYTF
>TRBJ1-5|TRBV5-1|once|NA
TGCGCCAGCAGCTTGCAAGGCAATCAGCCCCAGCATTTT
CASSLQGNQPQHF
>TRBJ2-2|TRBV2|NA|NA
TGTGCCAGCTCTGGCGGGGAGCTGTTTTTT
CASSGGELFF
>TRBJ1-2|TRBV28|NA|NA
TGTGCCAGCAGTACTCCGACAGGTCACTATGGCTACACCTTC
CASSTPTGHYGYTF
>TRBJ1-1|TRBV7-6|NA|NA
TGTGCCAGCAGCCACATGAACACTGAAGCTTTCTTT
CASSHMNTEAFF
>TRBJ2-1|TRBV6-5|NA|TRBD2
TGTGCCAGCAGTCCATTTGCGGGGGGGCCGGTTGAGCAGTTCTTC
CASSPFAGGPVEQFF
>TRBJ1-2|TRBV12-3/TRBV12-4|NA|NA
TGTGCCAGCAGGTCTCAACAGGGAGTAGGCTACACCTTC
CASRSQQGVGYTF
>TRBJ2-3|TRBV9|NA|NA
TGTGCCAGCAGCCCAACTCCATCGGGTTGGAGCGCGCAGTATTTT
CASSPTPSGWSAQYF
>TRBJ1-2|TRBV2|NA|NA
TGTGCCAGCAGGGTGGTCATTTCCTATGGCTACACCTTC
CASRVVISYGYTF
>TRBJ1-1|TRBV23-1|NA|TRBD1
TGCGCCAGCATCTGGACAGGGATGAACACTGAAGCTTTCTTT
CASIWTGMNTEAFF
>TRBJ1-1|TRBV5-1|once|TRBD1
TGCGCCAGCAGCGCCAAACCTCAGCAGGGGGCGAGAACTGAAGCTTTCTTT
CASSAKPQQGARTEAFF
>TRBJ2-1|TRBV7-3|NA|NA
TGTGCCAGCAGCTTAGAGAGACACAATGAGCAGTTCTTC
CASSLERHNEQFF
>TRBJ1-4|TRBV12-3/TRBV12-4|NA|TRBD1
TGTGCCAGCAGTGGACAGGGCTATGAAAAACTGTTTTTT
CASSGQGYEKLFF
>TRBJ2-5|TRBV2|NA|TRBD1
TGTGCCAGTACCGGGACAGGGAGAATAAGCGAGACCCAGTACTTC
CASTGTGRISETQYF
>TRBJ2-5|TRBV4-2|NA|NA
TGTGCCAGCAGCCCCGATTCCTCGGGGAGTACCCAGTACTTC
CASSPDSSGSTQYF
>TRBJ2-5|TRBV4-2|NA|TRBD2
TGTGCCAGCAGCACCCGATCTAGCGGGGGGGCAATTTCGCGGGAGACCCAGTACTTC
CASSTRSSGGAISRETQYF
>TRBJ1-5|TRBV5-6|NA|TRBD1
TGTGCCAGCAGCCGAAGACAGGGGGCGCAGGATGGCAATCAGCCCCAGCATTTT
CASSRRQGAQDGNQPQHF
>TRBJ1-1|TRBV5-4|NA|NA
TGTGCCAGCAGCTTAAGGGGCCCCACTGAAGCTTTCTTT
CASSLRGPTEAFF
>TRBJ2-7|TRBV9|NA|NA
TGTGCCAGCAGCGTAGACCCAGGGGGGACCTACGAGCAGTACTTC
CASSVDPGGTYEQYF
>TRBJ2-1|TRBV3-1/TRBV3-2|NA|TRBD2
TGTGCCAGCAGCCGGGTCGGCGGGGGGATGAATGAGCAGTTCTTC
CASSRVGGGMNEQFF
>TRBJ2-2|TRBV6-5|NA|NA
TGTGCCATCGGGAAAAGGGTGAACACCGGGGAGCTGTTTTTT
CAIGKRVNTGELFF
>TRBJ2-2|TRBV5-4|NA|TRBD2
TGTGCCAGCAGCCCGACTAGCGGGGGTAACACCGGGGAGCTGTTTTTT
CASSPTSGGNTGELFF
>TRBJ2-1|TRBV7-9|NA|TRBD2
TGTGCCAGCAGCCATCAAACCAGGTGGGAGGGGTTGACCTACAATGAGCAGTTCTTC
CASSHQTRWEGLTYNEQFF
>TRBJ1-1|TRBV7-8|NA|NA
TGTGCCAGCAGCTTAGCCCGCCAGGGTAAAGTGTTAAACACTGAAGCTTTCTTT
CASSLARQGKVLNTEAFF
>TRBJ1-5|TRBV7-2|NA|NA
TGTGCCAGCAGCCCCTGGGGAGGGGACGGCAATCAGCCCCAGCATTTT
CASSPWGGDGNQPQHF
>TRBJ2-1|TRBV6-2/TRBV6-3|NA|NA
TGTGCCAGCAGACCTGACAGGTCTGGTCTGTATGAGCAGTTCTTC
CASRPDRSGLYEQFF
>TRBJ1-1|TRBV2|NA|NA
TGTGCCGACATGGGCACCCTTTTTAACACTGAAGCTTTCTTT
CADMGTLFNTEAFF
>TRBJ2-1|TRBV29-1|NA|NA
TGCAGCGTTATGTCCGGGACCTACTCCTACAATGAGCAGTTCTTC
CSVMSGTYSYNEQFF
>TRBJ1-4|TRBV7-9|NA|NA
TGTGCCAGCAGCTTAGCCGGACGAGGTGAAAAACTGTTTTTT
CASSLAGRGEKLFF
>TRBJ1-2|TRBV3-1/TRBV3-2|once|NA
TGTGCCAGCAGCCAAGATAGGAGGGGCGCGGCCTCGGGCTACACCTTC
CASSQDRRGAASGYTF
>TRBJ1-1|TRBV4-3|NA|TRBD1
TGCGCCAGCAGCCAAGTACAAAAACAGGGGCCGGGGAACACTGAAGCTTTCTTT
CASSQVQKQGPGNTEAFF
>TRBJ1-1|TRBV6-4|NA|NA
TGTGCCAGCAGTGTAACAGGCCTCACTGAAGCTTTCTTT
CASSVTGLTEAFF
>TRBJ1-1|TRBV30|few|TRBD1
TGTGCCTGGTTCCGGACAGGGTTATCTGAAGCTTTCTTT
CAWFRTGLSEAFF
>TRBJ2-5|TRBV7-9|NA|NA
TGTGCCAGCAGCCGCCAGGCGAGGGAGACCCAGTACTTC
CASSRQARETQYF
>TRBJ2-2|TRBV18|NA|NA
TGTGCCAGCTCACCCAGGGAGTTAGGGAACACCGGGGAGCTGTTTTTT
CASSPRELGNTGELFF
>TRBJ1-6|TRBV30|NA|NA
TGTGCCTGGAGTTCCGGGGGACCGATCCGGAATTCACCCCTCCACTTT
CAWSSGGPIRNSPLHF
>TRBJ2-1|TRBV4-2|NA|TRBD2
TGTGCCAGCAGCCAGATTCTAGCGGGGTACAATGAGCAGTTCTTC
CASSQILAGYNEQFF
>TRBJ1-2|TRBV29-1|NA|NA
TGCAGCGCCGTTGAGATGGCCTATGGCTACACCTTC
CSAVEMAYGYTF
>TRBJ1-2|TRBV2|NA|NA
TGTGCCAGCACCCGGGACACGACGTTCGGCTACACCTTC
CASTRDTTFGYTF
>TRBJ1-2|TRBV11-2|NA|NA
TGTGCCAGCAGCTTGCCAGGGCTCTCCTTTGGCTACACCTTC
CASSLPGLSFGYTF
>TRBJ1-1|TRBV5-1|NA|NA
TGCGCCAGCAGTAACAGTCCGAACACTGAAGCTTTCTTT
CASSNSPNTEAFF
>TRBJ2-7|TRBV11-2|NA|TRBD1
TGTGCCAGCAGCCACCGGGACAGCAACTCACCCTACGAGCAGTACTTC
CASSHRDSNSPYEQYF
>TRBJ1-2|TRBV19|NA|NA
TGTGCCAGTAGTCCTACCGTCTATGGCTACACCTTC
CASSPTVYGYTF
>TRBJ1-3|TRBV7-2|NA|NA
TGTGCCAGCAGCAACCGACGGAACTCTGGAAACACCATATATTTT
CASSNRRNSGNTIYF
>TRBJ1-1|TRBV6-2/TRBV6-3|NA|NA
TGTGCCAGCAGTCCGGGCCCCGGGGCTTTCTTT
CASSPGPGAFF
>TRBJ2-5|TRBV5-1|NA|NA
TGCGCCAGCAGCTACCGGGACGGCCAAGAGACCCAGTACTTC
CASSYRDGQETQYF
>TRBJ1-5|TRBV28|NA|NA
TGTGCCAGCAGTTTAACCTCCAGGGTCCCCCAGCCCCAGCATTTT
CASSLTSRVPQPQHF
>TRBJ2-7|TRBV27|NA|NA
TGTGCCAGCAGTTTAGGGGAATCCTACGAGCAGTACTTC
CASSLGESYEQYF
>TRBJ2-3|TRBV6-1|NA|NA
TGTGCCAGCAGTGAACCCCAACTCACAGATACGCAGTATTTT
CASSEPQLTDTQYF